The subject of this entry is one TCR beta chain. TCRdb's table, derived via immunoSEQ multiplex PCR, lists solely in-frame clones and lacks some. The repertoire has some 76,000 clones, around 92% of them found once; the top ten carry under 20%. This specimen belongs to a study of control samples from healthy donors and cancer patients. Germline V lookup: CDR1 LGHDT, CDR2 YNNKEL (reference sequence). The length of the CDR3 is 12 residues. V was pared by 7 bases and J by 7 bases, with 8 bases between. Sequencing input: PBMCs. This chain joins TRBV3-1 (or the pseudogene TRBV3-2) and TRBJ1-6; D ambiguous. The sequence was obtained from a man in his fifties or sixties with lung cancer. This CDR3 reads CASNRGNSPLHF. CDR3 DNA sequence: TGTGCCAGCAACAGAGGAAATTCACCCCTCCACTTT.